This entry lists 13 T cell receptor beta chains sequenced from one sample in a study of blood T cell repertoires in COVID-19 (dated by TCRdb to 2020 to 2022). Libraries were constructed by the immunoSEQ multiplex PCR assay. TCRdb stores this immuneACCESS table with in-frame sequences only. Part of the clones is absent; in the studies checked, under half of the shortfall reflects unresolved V genes, and no reason is known for the rest. This sample holds about 110,000 clones; over 65% were observed only once. 3.8% of the sample is in the top ten clones. Sequenced input: peripheral blood. These receptors all stem from an elderly woman with acute or convalescent COVID-19.

This rearrangement joins TRBV25-1 to TRBJ1-6; the D is unclear. Germline V gene lookup returns CDR1 MGHDK and CDR2 SYGVNS. The V and J ends lost 6 bases and 7 bases respectively, with 7 bases between them. This CDR3 region has 12 residues. The CDR3 DNA reads TGTGCCAGCAGGCAGGAAAATTCACCCCTCCACTTT. Its translation is CASRQENSPLHF.

This chain uses TRBV6-6 with TRBJ1-2; 9 bases are a match to TRBD1. This CDR3 contains 16 residues. J gave up 1 base and V 5 bases, and 8 bases lay outside the gene matches. The germline V gene has CDR1 MNHNY and CDR2 SVGAGI (reference sequence). The CDR3 bases are TGTGCCAGCAGTCGACAGGGGGTAGGGGGTAACTATGGCTACACCTTC. This translates into CASSRQGVGGNYGYTF.

The count of this clone is one. The CDR3, as DNA: TGTGCCAGCAGCGCCCCGGACTTTCAAGAGACCCAGTACTTC. Translated, it gives CASSAPDFQETQYF. J is TRBJ2-5 and V is TRBV28, with a weak D call TRBD2 (5 bases). Germline lookup yields CDR1 MDHEN and CDR2 SYDVKM. Trimming removed 6 bases at V and 2 bases at J, with 13 bases between. The length of the CDR3 is 14 residues.

This rearrangement joins TRBV12-5 to TRBJ2-1, with 11 positions matching TRBD2. Germline CDR1 LGHNT, CDR2 FRNRAP. The length of the CDR3 is 15 residues. The trim removed 4 bases at V and 5 bases at J, leaving 4 bases unmatched. The CDR3 region is CASGWGLAVNNEQFF. The CDR3 bases are TGTGCTAGTGGTTGGGGACTAGCGGTTAACAATGAGCAGTTCTTC.

This chain joins TRBV6-5 and TRBJ1-2; D is uncertain. The CDR3 contains 14 residues. V was shortened by 0 bases and J by 5 bases, with 10 bases between the two germline ends. CDR1 MNHEY and CDR2 SVGAGI come from the germline V gene. CDR3 sequence reads: CASSYSRTVYGYTF. CDR3 in DNA: TGTGCCAGCAGTTACTCGAGAACGGTATATGGCTACACCTTC.

This clone was counted between two and nine times. This chain joins TRBV6-2 or TRBV6-3 and TRBJ2-4; TRBD1 might be the D (5 bases). V was shortened by 1 base and J by 0 bases, with 16 bases between the two germline ends. Germline CDR1 MNHEY, CDR2 SVGEGT. There are 18 residues in the CDR3. The CDR3 protein is CASSYYSGHRVAKNIQYF. CDR3 nucleotides: TGTGCCAGCAGTTACTACTCCGGACACCGGGTAGCCAAAAACATTCAGTACTTC.

V and J are TRBV6-4 and TRBJ1-1; 7 positions match TRBD1. The germline V gene encodes CDR1 MRHNA and CDR2 SNTAGT. The trim removed 6 bases at V and 4 bases at J, leaving 5 bases unmatched. CDR3 size: 13 residues. CDR3 nucleotides: TGTGCCAGCAGAAAGACAGGGTTCACTGAAGCTTTCTTT. It translates to CASRKTGFTEAFF.

The chain links TRBV7-2 to TRBJ2-2; D ambiguous. From germline, CDR1 is SGHTA and CDR2 FQGNSA. V was shortened by 0 bases and J by 4 bases, with 9 bases between the two germline ends. The CDR3 covers 15 residues. CDR3 nucleotide sequence: TGTGCCAGCAGCTTAGCGCGGTCCGCCACCGGGGAGCTGTTTTTT. Protein: CASSLARSATGELFF.

This chain uses TRBV19 with TRBJ2-3, with TRBD2 identical over 8 bases. V dropped 5 bases and J dropped 3; count of bases not matched to a gene: 10. The CDR3 consists of 16 residues. Germline V gives CDR1 LNHDA, CDR2 SQIVND (reference sequence). The CDR3 here is CASSLLSGTATDTQYF. DNA for the CDR3: TGTGCCAGTAGTCTTCTTAGCGGGACGGCGACAGATACGCAGTATTTT.

This rearrangement joins TRBV3-1 (or the pseudogene TRBV3-2) to TRBJ1-5; maybe TRBD1 (5 bases). The CDR3 is made up of 14 amino acids. Trimming took 2 bases from V and 5 from J, leaving 10 bases between them. Germline V gives CDR1 LGHDT, CDR2 YNNKEL (reference sequence). The chain's CDR3 is CASSQHGGDQPQHF. CDR3 nucleotides: TGTGCCAGCAGCCAACATGGGGGGGATCAGCCCCAGCATTTT.

The chain links TRBV5-1 to TRBJ2-1; 7 bases fit TRBD2. The CDR3 spans 15 residues. Germline V gives CDR1 SGHRS, CDR2 YFSETQ. V dropped 4 bases and J dropped 0; count of bases not matched to a gene: 4. The CDR3 loop is CASSNSGPSYNEQFF. CDR3 bases: TGCGCCAGCAGCAATAGCGGGCCCTCCTACAATGAGCAGTTCTTC.

This chain uses TRBV6-2 or TRBV6-3 with TRBJ2-7, with TRBD2 matching over 9 bases. The CDR3 runs 14 residues. Germline V lookup: CDR1 MNHEY, CDR2 SVGEGT. The V gene end was trimmed by 6 bases and the J gene end by 3 bases; junction bases not matched to a gene: 6. CDR3 sequence: CASSRSGSRYEQYF. CDR3 DNA: TGTGCCAGCAGCCGTAGCGGGAGCCGCTACGAGCAGTACTTC.

This chain connects TRBV29-1 to TRBJ1-2; D unresolved. Germline V gene data show CDR1 as SQVTM and CDR2 as ANQGSEA. V lost 7 bases, J lost 4 bases, and 10 bases lay in between. The CDR3 is 11 amino acids. The CDR3 DNA reads TGCAGCGCGATGGGCCTCTATGGCTACACCTTC. Its protein is CSAMGLYGYTF.